This TCR beta chain was sequenced for a study of T cells in localized non-small cell lung cancer. The study's findings and limits: A median around 55 of the top 100 tumor clones appeared in adjacent lung.

Worth noting for this clone: Its matching antigen is unknown.

CDR1 and CDR2 from the germline V gene are ENHRY and SYGVKD. V shed 8 bases and J shed 1 base, with 8 bases lying between them. The CDR3 runs to 12 residues. Clones were read by immunoSEQ multiplex PCR, and TCRdb kept only the in-frame ones, dropping some. The sample yields over 30,000 clones, under 90% seen once. The source was peripheral blood, collected before any cancer treatment. The receptor's source is a male donor at least 60 years old with stage III lung adenocarcinoma. The chain recombines TRBV10-3 with TRBJ1-1; D uncertain. The CDR3: CAIGRQNTEAFF. The CDR3 DNA reads as TGTGCCATCGGACGGCAGAACACTGAAGCTTTCTTT.